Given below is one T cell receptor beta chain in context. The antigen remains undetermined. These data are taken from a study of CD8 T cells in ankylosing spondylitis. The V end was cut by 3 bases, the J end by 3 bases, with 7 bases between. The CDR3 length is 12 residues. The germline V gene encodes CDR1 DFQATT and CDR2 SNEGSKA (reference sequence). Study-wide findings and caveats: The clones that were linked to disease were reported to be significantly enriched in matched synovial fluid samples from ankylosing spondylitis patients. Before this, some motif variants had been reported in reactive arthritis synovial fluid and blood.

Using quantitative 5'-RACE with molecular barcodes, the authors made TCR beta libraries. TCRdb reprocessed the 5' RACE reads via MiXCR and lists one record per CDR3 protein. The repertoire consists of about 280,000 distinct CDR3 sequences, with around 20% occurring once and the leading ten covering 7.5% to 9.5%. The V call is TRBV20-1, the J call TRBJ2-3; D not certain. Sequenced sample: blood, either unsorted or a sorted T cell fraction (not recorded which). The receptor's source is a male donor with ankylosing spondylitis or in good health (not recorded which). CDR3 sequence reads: CSARETTDTQYF. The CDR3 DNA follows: TGCAGTGCTAGGGAAACTACAGATACGCAGTATTTT.